The 6 T cell receptor beta chains below come from one sample, sequenced in a study of T-cell memory formation after mild COVID-19. Via MiXCR, TCRdb re-called the 5' RACE reads, giving one row per CDR3 protein. The data hold 300,000 to 400,000 distinct CDR3 sequences, with around 30% observed a single time. Material: PBMCs or a T cell subset sorted from them (not recorded which). The receptor set was obtained from an adult woman who had mild COVID-19 (a few samples of this study predate the infection). Cell type and time point are not known.

This clonotype was seen a few times. V usage is TRBV6-5 and J usage is TRBJ2-7; 7 bases are a match to TRBD2. Per germline, CDR1 MNHEY and CDR2 SVGAGI. The CDR3 has 15 residues. The V segment lost 2 bases and the J segment 2 bases; nucleotides outside the gene matches: 6. CDR3 amino acids: CASSYSLAVAYEQYF. Here the CDR3 DNA reads TGTGCCAGCAGTTACAGCCTAGCGGTCGCCTACGAGCAGTACTTC.

V and J are TRBV24-1 and TRBJ2-1, with 8 nucleotides matching TRBD1. CDR1 and CDR2 (germline): KGHDR, SFDVKD. V shed 2 bases, J shed 4 bases, and the junction held 6 bases outside the gene matches. The CDR3 runs to 16 residues. The chain's CDR3 is CATSDSSGQEYNEQFF. DNA for the CDR3: TGTGCCACCAGTGATTCTTCGGGACAGGAGTACAATGAGCAGTTCTTC.

The CDR3 region is CASSPYSTPGAIYF. The CDR3 region has the DNA TGTGCCAGCAGCCCCTATTCGACCCCCGGCGCCATATATTTT. The genes are TRBV6-5 and TRBJ1-3; D is unclear. The CDR3 length is 14 residues. The V gene's germline CDR1 is MNHEY and CDR2 SVGAGI. Trimming left V 6 bases short and J 11 bases short, with 20 bases between.

This clonotype occurred a few times. The V gene is TRBV6-5, the J gene TRBJ2-7, with 8 bases that match TRBD2. Germline-derived CDR1 and CDR2 are MNHEY and SVGAGI. This CDR3 is built from 14 residues. Trimming took 6 bases from V and 0 from J; bases not matched to a gene: 4. CDR3 sequence reads: CASSKRESSYEQYF. Here the CDR3 DNA reads TGTGCCAGCAGCAAGCGGGAGAGCTCCTACGAGCAGTACTTC.

This chain joins TRBV5-5 and TRBJ1-3, with 11 positions matching TRBD1. CDR1 is SGHKS, CDR2 YYEKEE, per germline (reference sequence). V lost 5 bases, J lost 6 bases, and 7 bases stayed unmatched. The CDR3 spans 15 residues. CDR3 DNA sequence: TGTGCCAGCAGTGAGGACAGGGGGCTAGTAAACACCATATATTTT. Amino acid sequence: CASSEDRGLVNTIYF.

As regards this clonotype: The conserved closing phenylalanine or tryptophan is absent in this CDR3, likely reflecting a read error. This sequence joins TRBV28 and TRBJ2-7; D is unclear. The CDR3 spans 16 residues. Germline V CDR1 and CDR2: MDHEN, SYDVKM. Trimming left V 5 bases short and J 0 bases short, with 17 bases between. Here the CDR3 DNA reads TGTGCCAGCAGTCCCTCCTTAGGAGCTGGCTCCTACGAGCAGTACTTA. Translating gives CASSPSLGAGSYEQYL.